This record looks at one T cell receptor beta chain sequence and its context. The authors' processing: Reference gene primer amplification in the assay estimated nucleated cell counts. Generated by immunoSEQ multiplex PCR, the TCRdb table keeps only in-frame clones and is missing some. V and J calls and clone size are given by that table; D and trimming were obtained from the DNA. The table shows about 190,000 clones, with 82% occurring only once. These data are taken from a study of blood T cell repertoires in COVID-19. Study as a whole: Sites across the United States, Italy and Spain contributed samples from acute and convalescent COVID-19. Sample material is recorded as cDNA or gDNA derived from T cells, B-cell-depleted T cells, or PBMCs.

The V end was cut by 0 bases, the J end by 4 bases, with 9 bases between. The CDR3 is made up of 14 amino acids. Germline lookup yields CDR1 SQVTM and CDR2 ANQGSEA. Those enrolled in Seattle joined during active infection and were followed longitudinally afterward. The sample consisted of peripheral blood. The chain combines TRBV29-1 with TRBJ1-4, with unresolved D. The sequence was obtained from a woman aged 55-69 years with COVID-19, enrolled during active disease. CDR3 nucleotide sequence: TGCAGCGTTGAAGAAGACGGGGTTAATGAAAAACTGTTTTTT. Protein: CSVEEDGVNEKLFF.